This T cell receptor (beta chain) emerged from a study of technical replicates of blood from a handful of donors. The protocol was immunoSEQ multiplex PCR, while the TCRdb copy is restricted to in-frame clones and leaves out a portion. Of 75,000 to 85,000 clones listed, 90% to 97% are singletons. In germline, CDR1 is GTSNPN, CDR2 SVGIG (reference sequence). The V end was cut by 4 bases, the J end by 4 bases, with 17 bases between. The CDR3 spans 15 residues. V is TRBV30 and J is TRBJ2-1; D gene uncertain. Sequencing used T cells isolated from PBMCs. This TCR derives from a human donor in good health. The CDR3 DNA follows: TGTGCCTGGACAGCTAGGTCCAGAGGTTACAATGAGCAGTTCTTC. Amino acid sequence: CAWTARSRGYNEQFF.